This T cell receptor beta chain was recovered during a study of cytomegalovirus exposure and HLA in healthy donors. The V gene lost 6 bases and the J gene lost 10 bases, with 9 bases spanning the gap. CDR1 is MDHEN, CDR2 SYDVKM, per germline. The CDR3 extends over 11 amino acids. On this clone itself: The target antigen is unknown.

Study outcomes and limitations: According to the study, approximately 150 TCR beta chains were cytomegalovirus-associated. Many donors shared some public TCRs, even though most TCR sequences were rare.

Each of the donors was a healthy bone marrow donor. With 60 Vbeta and 13 Jbeta primers, the PCR was carried out. Sequenced by immunoSEQ multiplex PCR; TCRdb stores in-frame clones only, minus some. The table has 100,000 to 150,000 clones, 65% to 80% seen once; the top ten hold approximately 4.2%. The sequence was obtained from a male donor in good health and CMV-seropositive. The J gene is TRBJ1-4, the V gene TRBV28; unclear D gene. The sample taken for sequencing was PBMCs. The CDR3 loop reads CASSLSGKLFF. CDR3 bases: TGTGCCAGCAGCCTCAGCGGAAAACTGTTTTTT.